These 19 T cell receptor beta chains were all obtained from the same sample, sequenced in a study of T cells in Graves' hyperthyroidism and ophthalmopathy. It was RNA transcripts that yielded the amplified TCR beta CDR3 regions. The HTBI primer set served for first-round RT-PCR of the TCR CDR3. TCRdb reprocessed the multiplex PCR reads via MiXCR and lists one record per CDR3 protein. The sample contains 550,000 to 700,000 distinct CDR3 sequences, just over 45% of which appear only once. What was sequenced was peripheral blood or thyroid tissue (not recorded which). Receptors were obtained from an adult woman with Graves' disease, either hyperthyroidism or ophthalmopathy (not recorded which).

The rearrangement uses TRBV7-2 and TRBJ2-5, with D hard to call. The CDR3 has 11 amino acids. Trimming pared 5 bases from V and 7 bases from J, leaving 8 bases between. Germline V gene sequence: CDR1 SGHTA, CDR2 FQGNSA. Written as DNA, the CDR3 is TGTGCCAGCAGCAAGCCCGGGACCCAGTACTTC. It is translated as CASSKPGTQYF.

This clonotype was counted at least ten times. The chain employs TRBV7-9 and TRBJ1-1, with 9 positions matching TRBD1. The CDR3 covers 17 residues. Trimming removed 6 bases from V and 7 bases from J; junction bases left unmatched: 18. CDR1 is SEHNR, CDR2 FQNEAQ, per germline (reference sequence). In DNA, the CDR3 is TGTGCCAGCAGTCACACCGGGACAGGGAGGGTTGTTTATGAAGCTTTCTTT. The encoded protein is CASSHTGTGRVVYEAFF.

The V and J genes are TRBV11-1 and TRBJ2-7; D perhaps matches TRBD2 (6 bases). This CDR3 has 12 amino acids. Germline loops: CDR1 SGHAT, CDR2 FQDESV (reference sequence). The CDR3 sequence: CAEAPRGWEQYF. DNA of the CDR3: TGTGCTGAGGCTCCGCGGGGTTGGGAGCAGTACTTC.

V gene TRBV9 combines with J gene TRBJ2-5, with D possibly TRBD1 on 6 matching bases. CDR3 size: 15 residues. In germline, CDR1 is SGDLS, CDR2 YYNGEE. Between the trimmed V and J ends, which lost 0 bases and 0 bases, there was a span of 9 bases. The CDR3 DNA reads as TGTGCCAGCAGCGTAGGGGGACACCACCAAGAGACCCAGTACTTC. Its protein product is CASSVGGHHQETQYF.

This clonotype was seen a handful of times. At one end, the junction sequence differs from germline, possibly due to a read error. The chain joins TRBV6-1 to TRBJ2-5; a weak D match, TRBD2 (6 bases). CDR3 size: 14 residues. Germline CDR1 MNHNS, CDR2 SASEGT. The CDR3 DNA reads as TGTGCCAGCAGGGAAGGAGGGTCACCAGGGACCCAGTACTTC. Its protein is CASREGGSPGTQYF.

This clonotype was recorded many times. The gene calls are TRBV2 and TRBJ1-6, with no clear D. In germline, CDR1 is SNHLY, CDR2 FYNNEI. The germline V and J ends were trimmed by 7 bases and 9 bases, with 16 bases remaining between them. This CDR3 is 14 amino acids long. The CDR3 sequence is CASINPTISSPLHF. DNA of the CDR3: TGTGCCAGCATCAATCCGACAATTTCTTCACCCCTCCACTTT.

As concerns this clonotype: It is likely a read error, because the conserved phenylalanine at the end of the CDR3 is missing. It is unclear where the CDR3 begins or ends on the DNA, so no DNA is shown, and the CDR3 is as TCRdb lists it. The chain employs TRBV2 and TRBJ1-4; whether TRBD1, the table's D call, matches the DNA was not checked. A total of 10 residues make up the CDR3, ends included. Germline V lookup: CDR1 SNHLY, CDR2 FYNNEI. The CDR3 reads CASSLSGTNY.

The chain combines TRBV6-1 with TRBJ2-6; TRBD2 is a possible D gene (5 bases). Trimming left V 6 bases short and J 4 bases short, with 16 bases between. Germline V CDR1 and CDR2: MNHNS, SASEGT. The CDR3 totals 16 residues. This CDR3 reads CASSPGLPGGANVLTF. CDR3 coding DNA: TGTGCCAGCAGCCCGGGTCTCCCGGGGGGGGCCAACGTCCTGACTTTC.

Worth noting for this clonotype: A clone one base away is much larger, so this may be a read error. The rearrangement joins TRBV2 to TRBJ2-2, with D perhaps matching TRBD2 (5 bases). Germline V gene sequence: CDR1 SNHLY, CDR2 FYNNEI. The V and J ends lost 7 bases and 7 bases respectively, with 16 bases between them. The CDR3 has 14 amino acids. Here the CDR3 reads CASTRRGYDGELFF. As DNA, the CDR3 is TGTGCCAGCACGAGACGGGGATACGACGGGGAGCTGTTTTTT.

The rearrangement links TRBV2 to TRBJ1-5; no firm D call. From germline, CDR1 is SNHLY and CDR2 FYNNEI. This CDR3 has 12 residues. Trimming removed 0 bases at V and 9 bases at J, with 6 bases between. DNA of the CDR3: TGTGCCAGCAGTGAAGCTGTTGGGCCCCAGCATTTT. This sequence encodes CASSEAVGPQHF. The full variable domain, with the rest looked up from reference TRBV2 and TRBJ1-5, is EPEVTQTPSHQVTQMGQEVILRCVPISNHLYFYWYRQILGQKVEFLVSFYNNEISEKSEIFDDQFSVERPDGSNFTLKIRSTKLEDSAMYFCASSEAVGPQHFGDGTRLSIL.

Many counts were recorded for this clonotype. The rearrangement links TRBV7-9 to TRBJ1-1; the D gene is possibly TRBD1 (5 bases). The V gene's germline CDR1 is SEHNR and CDR2 FQNEAQ (reference sequence). The germline V and J ends were trimmed by 7 bases and 11 bases, with 26 bases remaining between them. The CDR3 runs 15 residues. The CDR3 coding sequence is TGTGCCAGCACCCGGCGCCAAGGGGCCTTTAGTAGGGCTTTCTTT. This gives the protein CASTRRQGAFSRAFF.

This clonotype was recorded many times. V is TRBV20-1 and J is TRBJ1-1; TRBD1 matches 7 bases. Trimming at V came to 0 bases and at J to 3 bases, leaving 7 bases not matched to a gene. The germline V gene encodes CDR1 DFQATT and CDR2 SNEGSKA (reference sequence). The CDR3 runs to 15 residues. CDR3 sequence reads: CSARDQGGEDTEAFF. For the CDR3, the DNA is TGCAGTGCTAGAGACCAGGGGGGAGAAGACACTGAAGCTTTCTTT.

The sample holds many counts of this clonotype. This rearrangement joins TRBV5-1 to TRBJ2-7; no clear D gene. The germline V and J ends were trimmed by 1 base and 8 bases, with 16 bases remaining between them. Germline lookup yields CDR1 SGHRS and CDR2 YFSETQ. This CDR3 contains 14 residues. In DNA form, the CDR3 reads TGCGCCAGCAGCTTGTTACCACAGCTCGATCAGCAGTACTTC. Protein product: CASSLLPQLDQQYF.

This chain uses TRBV28 with TRBJ2-7, with D uncertain. V was cut by 3 bases and J by 12 bases, with 12 bases left in between. The germline V gene has CDR1 MDHEN and CDR2 SYDVKM. The CDR3 totals 11 residues. The CDR3 loop is CASSFAGDLYF. As DNA, the CDR3 is TGTGCCAGCAGTTTTGCAGGAGATTTGTACTTC. Filled out from reference TRBV28 and TRBJ2-7, the complete variable domain reads DVKVTQSSRYLVKRTGEKVFLECVQDMDHENMFWYRQDPGLGLRLIYFSYDVKMKEKGDIPEGYSVSREKKERFSLILESASTNQTSMYLCASSFAGDLYFGPGTRLTVT.

This clonotype was counted at least ten times. The chain has TRBV5-1 and TRBJ2-2; 9 positions match TRBD1. Germline values: CDR1 SGHRS, CDR2 YFSETQ. With V trimmed by 5 bases and J by 5 bases, 7 bases remained unmatched. The CDR3 covers 15 residues. CDR3 loop: CASRPRTGETGELFF. CDR3 bases: TGCGCCAGCAGACCACGGACAGGGGAGACCGGGGAGCTGTTTTTT. The whole variable domain, filled in from reference TRBV5-1 and TRBJ2-2, reads KAGVTQTPRYLIKTRGQQVTLSCSPISGHRSVSWYQQTPGQGLQFLFEYFSETQRNKGNFPGRFSGRQFSNSRSEMNVSTLELGDSALYLCASRPRTGETGELFFGEGSRLTVL.

This clonotype has a count of ten or more. The chain carries TRBV5-1 and TRBJ2-5; tentatively, D is TRBD1 (7 bases). There are 15 residues in the CDR3. The V and J ends lost 6 bases and 5 bases respectively, with 20 bases between them. The germline V gene encodes CDR1 SGHRS and CDR2 YFSETQ. CDR3 loop: CASNSGGGVQETQYF. CDR3 DNA: TGCGCCAGCAACAGCGGAGGGGGCGTCCAGGAGACCCAGTACTTC.

As to this clonotype: A much larger clone is a single base away; this may be a read error. The V gene is TRBV19, the J gene TRBJ2-7; either TRBD1 or TRBD2 may supply D (5 bases each). Germline assignment: CDR1 LNHDA and CDR2 SQIVND (reference sequence). The CDR3 spans 13 residues. Trimming left V 8 bases short and J 7 bases short, with 18 bases between. In DNA, the CDR3 is TGTGCCAGTCAAAGGGACCCTCAAAAGGAGCAGTACTTC. This gives the protein CASQRDPQKEQYF.

The CDR3 sequence: CASSDPRRDSPTGELFF. The CDR3 DNA follows: TGTGCCAGCAGCGACCCCCGTCGGGACAGTCCAACCGGGGAGCTGTTTTTT. The chain couples TRBV9 to TRBJ2-2, with TRBD1 identical over 7 bases. The germline V gene encodes CDR1 SGDLS and CDR2 YYNGEE. Unmatched junction bases numbered 13, after V lost 3 bases and J lost 5 bases. The CDR3 length is 17 residues.

CDR3 DNA sequence: TGTGCCAGCAGCTTCACACCGCAAGAGACCCAGCATTTT. This encodes CASSFTPQETQHF. V gene TRBV7-2 combines with J gene TRBJ1-5; D uncertain. V lost 3 bases to trimming and J lost 11 bases, with 14 bases between them. This CDR3 region has 13 residues. CDR1 is SGHTA, CDR2 FQGNSA, per germline. Full variable domain (missing parts from reference TRBV7-2 and TRBJ1-5): GAGVSQSPSNKVTEKGKDVELRCDPISGHTALYWYRQSLGQGLEFLIYFQGNSAPDKSGLPSDRFSAERTGGSVSTLTIQRTQQEDSAVYLCASSFTPQETQHFGDGTRLSIL.